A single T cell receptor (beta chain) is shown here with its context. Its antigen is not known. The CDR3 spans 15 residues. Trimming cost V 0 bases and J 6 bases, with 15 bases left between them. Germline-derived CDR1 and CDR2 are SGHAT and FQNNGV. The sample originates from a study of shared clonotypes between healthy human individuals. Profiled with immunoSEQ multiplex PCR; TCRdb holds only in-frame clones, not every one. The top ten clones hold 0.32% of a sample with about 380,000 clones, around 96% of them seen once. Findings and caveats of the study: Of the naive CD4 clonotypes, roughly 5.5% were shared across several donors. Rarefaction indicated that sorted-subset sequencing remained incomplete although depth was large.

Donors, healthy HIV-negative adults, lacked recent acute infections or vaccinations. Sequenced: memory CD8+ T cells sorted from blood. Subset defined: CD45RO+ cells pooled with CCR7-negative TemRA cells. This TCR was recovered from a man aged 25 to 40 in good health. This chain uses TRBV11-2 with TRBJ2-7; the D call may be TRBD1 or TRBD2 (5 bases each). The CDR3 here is CASSLDGTIPGEQYF. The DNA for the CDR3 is TGTGCCAGCAGCTTAGATGGGACGATCCCGGGCGAGCAGTACTTC.